This TCR beta chain was recorded in a study of T-cell reconstitution after alpha-beta-depleted transplantation in children. Worth noting for this clonotype: As yet, its antigen is unknown.

Trimming stripped 6 bases from V and 6 bases from J, with 16 bases between. Germline lookup yields CDR1 SNHLY and CDR2 FYNNEI. CDR3 length equals 14 residues. TCRbeta library preparation incorporated unique molecular identifiers. One entry per CDR3 protein results from TCRdb running MiXCR on the PCR reads. The table has about 980,000 distinct CDR3 sequences, about 29% seen once. Study-wide results and caveats: There were some patients whose high TCRbeta diversity at day 60 came from surviving recipient T cells and thymic progenitors.

Material: PBMCs, mostly from graft donor cells, obtained 360 days after TCRalphabeta/CD19-depleted stem cell transplant. This TCR was recovered from a boy under three years old who had a stem cell transplant for SCID, so the T cells may come from the graft donor. V usage is TRBV2 and J usage is TRBJ2-3; D is ambiguous. The CDR3, as DNA: TGTGCCAGCAGGCCTAGACTCCTTTGGGATACGCAGTATTTT. Residues: CASRPRLLWDTQYF.